The 14 T cell receptor beta chains below were found in one sample sequenced in a study of blood T cell repertoires in COVID-19. Assay: immunoSEQ multiplex PCR; the TCRdb copy retains only in-frame clones and omits some. Here the sample spans under 170,000 clones, about 90% being singletons. Sequenced input: peripheral blood. The source is a woman between 55 and 75 years old with active or convalescent COVID-19.

The rearrangement uses TRBV7-2 and TRBJ1-5; D is uncertain. V dropped 5 bases and J dropped 0 bases, with 11 bases sitting between them. Germline V gene data show CDR1 as SGHTA and CDR2 as FQGNSA. This CDR3 is 15 amino acids long. The CDR3 loop reads CASSLKGDSNQPQHF. The CDR3 DNA reads TGTGCCAGCAGCCTCAAAGGAGATAGCAATCAGCCCCAGCATTTT.

This sequence joins TRBV18 and TRBJ2-1, with unresolved D. The CDR3 has 16 amino acids. Germline V gene lookup returns CDR1 KGHSH and CDR2 LQKENI. Trimming shortened V by 2 bases and J by 4 bases, and 15 bases separated the two germline ends. The CDR3 spells CASSPGTQRVYNEQFF. The CDR3 DNA sequence: TGTGCCAGCTCACCAGGTACACAGAGAGTGTACAATGAGCAGTTCTTC.

This CDR3 is CASSQGWDIWQSPLHF. The CDR3 coding sequence is TGTGCCAGCAGCCAAGGTTGGGACATCTGGCAATCACCCCTCCACTTT. The rearrangement joins TRBV3-1 (or the pseudogene TRBV3-2) to TRBJ1-6, with a weak D call TRBD1 (6 bases). Per the germline V gene, CDR1 is LGHDT and CDR2 is YNNKEL (reference sequence). CDR3 length: 16 amino acids. Trimming took 1 base from V and 10 from J, leaving 17 bases between them.

The chain is built from TRBV9 and TRBJ2-3, with 7 bases identical to TRBD1. Germline trimming cut 4 bases from V and 12 bases from J; bases unmatched to any gene: 11. This CDR3 has 13 residues. The germline CDR1 and CDR2 sequences are SGDLS and YYNGEE. CDR3 nucleotide sequence: TGTGCCAGCAGCCCGACGACAGGGATTGCCCAGTATTTT. Its protein is CASSPTTGIAQYF.

A remark on this clone: The germline gene is not matched at one end of the junction; a read error may be the cause. The same CDR3 is also encoded by other DNA sequences in this sample. This chain links TRBV9 with TRBJ2-7; 7 bases fit TRBD1. Germline values: CDR1 SGDLS, CDR2 YYNGEE. CDR3 length equals 14 residues. CDR3 protein: CASSVWDSNYEQYF. The CDR3 DNA follows: TGCGCCAGCAGCGTCTGGGACAGTAATTACGAGCAGTACTTC.

The rearrangement joins TRBV18 to TRBJ1-5; D remains ambiguous. CDR1 KGHSH and CDR2 LQKENI come from the germline V gene. The CDR3 spans 13 residues. Trimming left V 3 bases short and J 0 bases short, with 3 bases between. The CDR3 region is CASSPHSNQPQHF. Written as DNA, the CDR3 is TGTGCCAGCTCACCTCATAGCAATCAGCCCCAGCATTTT.

The chain is built from TRBV19 and TRBJ1-2; TRBD1 might be the D (5 bases). Germline CDR1 is LNHDA and CDR2 is SQIVND (reference sequence). The CDR3 is made up of 14 amino acids. Deletions cut 7 bases from V and 5 bases from J, with 17 bases between. The CDR3 loop is CASNEGGAAYGYTF. Written as DNA, the CDR3 is TGTGCCAGTAATGAGGGAGGGGCGGCTTATGGCTACACCTTC.

The gene calls are TRBV7-9 and TRBJ2-5; 8 bases are a match to TRBD2. The CDR3 consists of 19 residues. Trimming removed 4 bases from V and 2 bases from J; junction bases left unmatched: 18. Germline CDR1 is SEHNR and CDR2 is FQNEAQ (reference sequence). CDR3 nucleotide sequence: TGTGCCAGCAGCTCAGGGAGGTTTTTTGCGGGGGGCCTACAAGAGACCCAGTACTTC. Translation gives CASSSGRFFAGGLQETQYF.

The V and J genes are TRBV7-2 and TRBJ2-1; 7 nucleotides match TRBD2. Germline lookup yields CDR1 SGHTA and CDR2 FQGNSA. This CDR3 is built from 15 residues. With 8 bases clipped from V and 0 bases from J, the junction kept 7 bases outside the gene matches. The CDR3 here is CASGLAGVSYNEQFF. CDR3 nucleotide sequence: TGTGCCAGCGGATTGGCGGGGGTCTCCTACAATGAGCAGTTCTTC.

The genes are TRBV19 and TRBJ1-1; 7 nucleotides match TRBD1. The length of the CDR3 is 14 residues. CDR1 and CDR2 from the germline V gene are LNHDA and SQIVND (reference sequence). V dropped 5 bases and J dropped 5; count of bases not matched to a gene: 8. This CDR3 reads CASSPRQGRTEAFF. The CDR3 bases are TGTGCCAGTAGTCCTAGACAGGGAAGGACTGAAGCTTTCTTT. Using reference TRBV19 and TRBJ1-1 for the parts outside the CDR3, the full variable domain is DGGITQSPKYLFRKEGQNVTLSCEQNLNHDAMYWYRQDPGQGLRLIYYSQIVNDFQKGDIAEGYSVSREKKESFPLTVTSAQKNPTAFYLCASSPRQGRTEAFFGQGTRLTVV.

The chain carries TRBV30 and TRBJ2-2, with 12 bases lining up with TRBD2. V shed 0 bases and J 2 bases; nucleotides not matched to a gene: 19. This CDR3 is 22 amino acids long. Germline V gene lookup returns CDR1 GTSNPN and CDR2 SVGIG (reference sequence). CDR3 DNA: TGTGCCTGGAGTGTGAGGGGGAAAGGACTAGCGGGACAAAAACCCAACACCGGGGAGCTGTTTTTT. Its protein product is CAWSVRGKGLAGQKPNTGELFF.

This chain uses TRBV5-8 with TRBJ1-6, with a tentative D call TRBD1 (6 bases). This CDR3 has 13 residues. Trimming shortened V by 8 bases and J by 9 bases, and 15 bases separated the two germline ends. Germline CDR1 and CDR2: SGHTS and YDEGEE. The CDR3 loop reads CASSRDNGSPLHF. The CDR3, as DNA: TGTGCCAGTTCCCGGGACAATGGTTCACCCCTCCACTTT.

The rearrangement links TRBV9 to TRBJ1-3, with D tentatively TRBD1 (5 bases). Trimming cost V 4 bases and J 7 bases, with 18 bases left between them. CDR3 length: 15 residues. Germline V gene lookup returns CDR1 SGDLS and CDR2 YYNGEE. CDR3: CASSPSGEGRNTIYF. The CDR3 DNA reads TGTGCCAGCAGCCCGAGCGGGGAGGGGAGGAACACCATATATTTT.

The chain employs TRBV18 and TRBJ2-2, with a possible D match to TRBD1 (5 bases). Germline V gives CDR1 KGHSH, CDR2 LQKENI. Trimming removed 2 bases at V and 6 bases at J, with 7 bases between. This CDR3 has 13 residues. CDR3 nucleotide sequence: TGTGCCAGCTCACCATCAGGGCCCGGGGAGCTGTTTTTT. This codes for CASSPSGPGELFF.